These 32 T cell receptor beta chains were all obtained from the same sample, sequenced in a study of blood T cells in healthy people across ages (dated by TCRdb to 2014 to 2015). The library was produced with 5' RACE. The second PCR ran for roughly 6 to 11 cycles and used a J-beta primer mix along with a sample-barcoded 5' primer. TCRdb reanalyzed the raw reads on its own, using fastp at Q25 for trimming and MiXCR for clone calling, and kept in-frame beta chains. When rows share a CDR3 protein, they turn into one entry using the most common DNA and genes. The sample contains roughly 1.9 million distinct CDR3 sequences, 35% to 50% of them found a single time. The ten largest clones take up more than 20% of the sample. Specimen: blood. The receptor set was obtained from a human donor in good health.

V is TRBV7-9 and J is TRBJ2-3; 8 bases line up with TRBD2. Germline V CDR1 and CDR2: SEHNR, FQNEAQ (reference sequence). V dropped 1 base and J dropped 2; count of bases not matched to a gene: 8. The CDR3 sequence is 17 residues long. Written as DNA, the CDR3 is TGTGCCAGCAGCTTAGGTGCCAGCGGGGGAGCCACAGATACGCAGTATTTT. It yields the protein CASSLGASGGATDTQYF.

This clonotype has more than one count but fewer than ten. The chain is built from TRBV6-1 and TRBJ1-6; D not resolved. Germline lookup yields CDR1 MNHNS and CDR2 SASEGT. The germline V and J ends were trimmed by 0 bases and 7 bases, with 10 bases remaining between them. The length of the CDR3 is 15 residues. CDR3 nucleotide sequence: TGTGCCAGCAGTGAAGCAAACACCGGGAATTCACCCCTCCACTTT. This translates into CASSEANTGNSPLHF.

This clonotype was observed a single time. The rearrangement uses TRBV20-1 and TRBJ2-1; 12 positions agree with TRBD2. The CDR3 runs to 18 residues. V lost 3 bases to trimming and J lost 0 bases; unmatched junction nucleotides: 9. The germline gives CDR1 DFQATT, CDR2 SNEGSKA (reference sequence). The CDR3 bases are TGCAGTGCTAGGACACTAGCGGGGGGCCGGAGCTCCTACAATGAGCAGTTCTTC. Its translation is CSARTLAGGRSSYNEQFF.

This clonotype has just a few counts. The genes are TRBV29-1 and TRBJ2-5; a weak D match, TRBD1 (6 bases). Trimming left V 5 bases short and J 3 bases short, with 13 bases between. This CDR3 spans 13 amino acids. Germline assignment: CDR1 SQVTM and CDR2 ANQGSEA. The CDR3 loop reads CSVIQGGEETQYF. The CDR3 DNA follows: TGCAGCGTTATACAGGGTGGGGAAGAGACCCAGTACTTC. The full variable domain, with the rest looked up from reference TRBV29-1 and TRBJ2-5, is SAVISQKPSRDICQRGTSLTIQCQVDSQVTMMFWYRQQPGQSLTLIATANQGSEATYESGFVIDKFPISRPNLTFSTLTVSNMSPEDSSIYLCSVIQGGEETQYFGPGTRLLVL.

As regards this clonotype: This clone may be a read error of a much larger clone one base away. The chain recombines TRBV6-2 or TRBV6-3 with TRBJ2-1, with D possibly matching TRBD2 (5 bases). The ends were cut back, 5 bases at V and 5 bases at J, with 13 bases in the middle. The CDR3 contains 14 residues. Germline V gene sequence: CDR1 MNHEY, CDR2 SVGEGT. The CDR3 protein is CASSVGLGNNEQFF. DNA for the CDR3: TGTGCCAGCAGTGTCGGACTGGGTAACAATGAGCAGTTCTTC.

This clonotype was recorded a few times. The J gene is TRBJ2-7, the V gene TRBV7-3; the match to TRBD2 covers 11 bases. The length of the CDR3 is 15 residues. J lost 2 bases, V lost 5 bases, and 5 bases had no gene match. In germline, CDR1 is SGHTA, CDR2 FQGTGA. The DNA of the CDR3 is TGTGCCAGCAGCCTCCATAGCGGGGGGGCCTACGAGCAGTACTTC. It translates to CASSLHSGGAYEQYF.

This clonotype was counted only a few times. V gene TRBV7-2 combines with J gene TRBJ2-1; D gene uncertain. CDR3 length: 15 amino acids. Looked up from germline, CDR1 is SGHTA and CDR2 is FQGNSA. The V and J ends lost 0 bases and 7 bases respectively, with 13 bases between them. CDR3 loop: CASSLAGRAGNEQFF. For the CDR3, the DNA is TGTGCCAGCAGCTTAGCAGGACGGGCTGGTAATGAGCAGTTCTTC.

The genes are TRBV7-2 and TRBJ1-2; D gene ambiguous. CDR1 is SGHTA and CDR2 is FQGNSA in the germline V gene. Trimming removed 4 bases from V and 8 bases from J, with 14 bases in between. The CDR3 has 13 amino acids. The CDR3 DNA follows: TGTGCCAGCAGCTCCCCTCCAGCGGGAGGCTACACCTTC. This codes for CASSSPPAGGYTF.

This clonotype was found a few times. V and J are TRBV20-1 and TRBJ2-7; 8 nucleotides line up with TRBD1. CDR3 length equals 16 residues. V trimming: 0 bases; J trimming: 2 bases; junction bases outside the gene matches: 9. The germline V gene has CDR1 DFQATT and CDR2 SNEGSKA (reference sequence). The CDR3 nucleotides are TGCAGTGCTAGAGATCTCGGACAGGGAGGTCCCTACGAGCAGTACTTC. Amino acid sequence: CSARDLGQGGPYEQYF.

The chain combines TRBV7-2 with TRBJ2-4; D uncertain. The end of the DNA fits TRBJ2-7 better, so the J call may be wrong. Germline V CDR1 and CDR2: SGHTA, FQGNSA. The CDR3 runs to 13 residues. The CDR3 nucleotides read TGTGCCAGCAGCTTTCTCCCTCGCAACGAGCAGTACTTC. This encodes CASSFLPRNEQYF.

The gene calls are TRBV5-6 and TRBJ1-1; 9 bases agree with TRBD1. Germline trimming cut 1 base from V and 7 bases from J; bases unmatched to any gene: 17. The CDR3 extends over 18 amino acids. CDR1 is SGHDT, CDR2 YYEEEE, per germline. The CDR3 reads CASSLYIVLLTGGIEAFF. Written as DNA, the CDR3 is TGTGCCAGCAGCTTGTACATTGTCCTGTTGACAGGGGGGATTGAAGCTTTCTTT.

The CDR3 here is CASSPSRGQGYNEQFF. In nucleotides, the CDR3 is TGTGCCAGCAGCCCCTCCAGAGGACAGGGGTACAATGAGCAGTTCTTC. The gene calls are TRBV7-9 and TRBJ2-1, with 9 bases identical to TRBD1. Germline V gene lookup returns CDR1 SEHNR and CDR2 FQNEAQ (reference sequence). V shed 5 bases, J shed 4 bases, and the junction held 9 bases outside the gene matches. The length of the CDR3 is 16 residues.

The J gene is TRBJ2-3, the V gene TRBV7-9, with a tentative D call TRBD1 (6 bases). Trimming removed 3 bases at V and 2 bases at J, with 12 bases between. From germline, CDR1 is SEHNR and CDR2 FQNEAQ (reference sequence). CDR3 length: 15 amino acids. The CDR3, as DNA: TGTGCCAGCAGCTTTAAGACAGGCCCCACAGATACGCAGTATTTT. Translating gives CASSFKTGPTDTQYF.

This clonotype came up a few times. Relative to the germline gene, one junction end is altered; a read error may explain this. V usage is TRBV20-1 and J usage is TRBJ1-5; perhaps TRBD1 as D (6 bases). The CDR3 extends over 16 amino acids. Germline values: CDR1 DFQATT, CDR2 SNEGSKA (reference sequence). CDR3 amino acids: CSARDGGRGVVQPQHF. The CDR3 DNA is TGCAGTGCCAGAGACGGGGGGCGCGGAGTAGTTCAGCCCCAGCATTTT.

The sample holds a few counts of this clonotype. The CDR3 loop reads CATHVTGAYNSPLHF. The CDR3 DNA reads as TGTGCCACCCACGTCACGGGGGCCTATAATTCACCCCTCCACTTT. The chain recombines TRBV6-5 with TRBJ1-6, with D perhaps matching TRBD1 (5 bases). Germline CDR1 and CDR2: MNHEY and SVGAGI. CDR3 length: 15 residues. V lost 10 bases to trimming and J lost 2 bases, with 15 bases between them.

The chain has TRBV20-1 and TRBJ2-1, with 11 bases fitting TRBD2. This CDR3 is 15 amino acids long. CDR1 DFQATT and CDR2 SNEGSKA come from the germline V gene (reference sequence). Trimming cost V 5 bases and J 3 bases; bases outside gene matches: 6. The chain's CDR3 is CSAATGLADYNEQFF. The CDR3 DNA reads TGCAGTGCTGCCACGGGACTAGCGGACTACAATGAGCAGTTCTTC.

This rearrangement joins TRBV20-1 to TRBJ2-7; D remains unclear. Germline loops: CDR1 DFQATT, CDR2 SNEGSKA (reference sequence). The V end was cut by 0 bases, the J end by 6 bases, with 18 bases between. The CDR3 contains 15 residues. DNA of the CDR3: TGCAGTGCTAGAGACTTACCAGGTATCATCGCCGAGCAGTACTTC. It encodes CSARDLPGIIAEQYF.

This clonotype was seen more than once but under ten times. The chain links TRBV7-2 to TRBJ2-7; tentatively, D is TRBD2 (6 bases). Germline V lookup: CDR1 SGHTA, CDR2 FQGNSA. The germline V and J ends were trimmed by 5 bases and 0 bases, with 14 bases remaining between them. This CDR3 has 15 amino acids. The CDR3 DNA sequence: TGTGCCAGCAGCCGTCTAGCGATCAGCTCCTACGAGCAGTACTTC. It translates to CASSRLAISSYEQYF.

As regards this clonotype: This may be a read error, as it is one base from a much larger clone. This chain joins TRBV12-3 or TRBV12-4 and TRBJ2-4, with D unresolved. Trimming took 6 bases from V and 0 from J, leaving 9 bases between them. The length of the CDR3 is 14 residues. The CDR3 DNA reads TGTGCCAGCAGCTGGTCCCTAGCCAAAAACATTCAGTACTTC. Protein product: CASSWSLAKNIQYF.

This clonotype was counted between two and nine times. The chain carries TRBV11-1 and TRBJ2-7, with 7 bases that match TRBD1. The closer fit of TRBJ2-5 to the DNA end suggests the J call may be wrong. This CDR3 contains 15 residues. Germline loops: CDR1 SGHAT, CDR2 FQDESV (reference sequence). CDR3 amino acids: CASSRSGTDEETQYF. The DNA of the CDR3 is TGTGCCAGCAGCCGCTCCGGGACAGACGAAGAGACCCAGTACTTC.

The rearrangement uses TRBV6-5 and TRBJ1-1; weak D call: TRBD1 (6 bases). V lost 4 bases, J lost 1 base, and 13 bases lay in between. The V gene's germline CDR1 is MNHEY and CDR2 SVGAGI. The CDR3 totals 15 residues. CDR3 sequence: CASSSLQGWNTEAFF. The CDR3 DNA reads TGTGCCAGCAGTTCGCTACAGGGATGGAACACTGAAGCTTTCTTT.

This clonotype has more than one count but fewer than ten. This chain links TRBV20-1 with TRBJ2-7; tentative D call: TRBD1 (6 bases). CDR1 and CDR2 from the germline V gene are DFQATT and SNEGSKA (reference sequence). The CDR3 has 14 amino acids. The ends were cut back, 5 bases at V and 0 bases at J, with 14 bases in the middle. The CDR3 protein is CSALTGSRSYEQYF. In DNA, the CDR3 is TGCAGTGCTCTAACAGGGTCCCGCTCCTACGAGCAGTACTTC.

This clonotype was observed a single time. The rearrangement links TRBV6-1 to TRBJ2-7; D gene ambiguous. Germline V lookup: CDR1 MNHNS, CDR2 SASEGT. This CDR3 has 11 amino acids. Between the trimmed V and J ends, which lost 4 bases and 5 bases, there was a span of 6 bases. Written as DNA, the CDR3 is TGTGCCAGCAGTGGATGGGACGAGCAGTACTTC. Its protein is CASSGWDEQYF.

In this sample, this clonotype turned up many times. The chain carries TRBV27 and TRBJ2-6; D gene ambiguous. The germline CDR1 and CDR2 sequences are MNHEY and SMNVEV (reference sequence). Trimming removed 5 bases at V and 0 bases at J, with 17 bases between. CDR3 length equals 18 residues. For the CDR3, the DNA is TGTGCCAGCAGTCCGCTTAATTTTCCCAGCTCTGGGGCCAACGTCCTGACTTTC. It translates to CASSPLNFPSSGANVLTF.

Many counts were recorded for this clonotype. The CDR3 nucleotides are TGTGCCAGCAGTCAAGGGACGCTGGGTGAGCAGTACTTC. It codes for CASSQGTLGEQYF. The chain carries TRBV6-2 or TRBV6-3 and TRBJ2-7; D is tentatively TRBD1 or TRBD2 (5 bases each). V lost 5 bases to trimming and J lost 7 bases, with 15 bases between them. Per germline, CDR1 MNHEY and CDR2 SVGEGT. CDR3 length equals 13 residues.

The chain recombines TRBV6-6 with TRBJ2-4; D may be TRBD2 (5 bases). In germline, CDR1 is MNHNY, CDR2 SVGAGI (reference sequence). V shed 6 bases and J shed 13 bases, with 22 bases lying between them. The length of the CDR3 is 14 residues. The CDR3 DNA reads TGTGCCAGCAGACAGACAACGAGGGATAGGAAGCAGTACTTC. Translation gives CASRQTTRDRKQYF.

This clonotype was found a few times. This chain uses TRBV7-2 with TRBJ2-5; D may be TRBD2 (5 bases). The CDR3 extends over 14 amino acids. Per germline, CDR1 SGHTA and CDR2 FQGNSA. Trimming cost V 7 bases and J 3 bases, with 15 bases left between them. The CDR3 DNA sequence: TGTGCCAGCACCCCGAGGGCCGCGGAAGAGACCCAGTACTTC. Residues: CASTPRAAEETQYF.

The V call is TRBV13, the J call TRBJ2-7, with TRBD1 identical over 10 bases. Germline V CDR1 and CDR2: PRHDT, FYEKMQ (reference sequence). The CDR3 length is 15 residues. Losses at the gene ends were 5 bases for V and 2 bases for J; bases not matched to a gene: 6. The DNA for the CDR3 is TGTGCCAGCAGCGCCCGGACAGGGGGACCCTACGAGCAGTACTTC. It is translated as CASSARTGGPYEQYF.

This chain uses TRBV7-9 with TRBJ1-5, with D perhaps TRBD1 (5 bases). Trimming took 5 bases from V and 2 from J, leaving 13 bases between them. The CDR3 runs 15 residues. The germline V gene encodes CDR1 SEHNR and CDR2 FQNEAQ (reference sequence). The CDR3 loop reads CASSAQGEGNQPQHF. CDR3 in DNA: TGTGCCAGCAGCGCGCAAGGGGAGGGCAATCAGCCCCAGCATTTT.

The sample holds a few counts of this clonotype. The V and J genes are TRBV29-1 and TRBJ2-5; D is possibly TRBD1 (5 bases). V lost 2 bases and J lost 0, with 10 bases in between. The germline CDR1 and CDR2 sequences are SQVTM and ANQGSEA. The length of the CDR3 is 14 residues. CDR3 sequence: CSVENDSNQETQYF. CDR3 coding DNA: TGCAGCGTTGAAAATGACAGTAACCAAGAGACCCAGTACTTC.

The CDR3 sequence is CASSSGLDYNEQFF. The CDR3, as DNA: TGTGCCAGCAGCTCGGGACTAGACTACAATGAGCAGTTCTTC. The rearrangement joins TRBV5-4 to TRBJ2-1; the match to TRBD2 covers 8 bases. The length of the CDR3 is 14 residues. V lost 3 bases to trimming and J lost 3 bases; unmatched junction nucleotides: 2. Germline CDR1 reads SGHNT; CDR2 reads YYREEE (reference sequence).

DNA of the CDR3: TGTGCCAGCAGCCAACCGGCCGGACAGGGTAGCTCCTACAATGAGCAGTTCTTC. Translation: CASSQPAGQGSSYNEQFF. The chain couples TRBV3-1 to TRBJ2-1; 8 positions agree with TRBD1. Germline V gene data show CDR1 as LGHDT and CDR2 as YNNKEL (reference sequence). This CDR3 region has 18 residues. Trimming took 2 bases from V and 0 from J; bases not matched to a gene: 9.